The next 9 T cell receptor beta chains were all read from a single sample in a study of T cell responses to AZD1222 COVID-19 vaccine. Sequencing was performed with immunoSEQ multiplex PCR; in TCRdb, only in-frame clones are kept and a portion is missing. The table includes 200,000 or so clones, around 90% detected once. Sequences were derived from peripheral blood, sampled on day 0 of AZD1222 vaccination. These receptors were collected from an adult in good health.

The V and J genes are TRBV2 and TRBJ2-7; D is unresolved. The CDR3 has 12 residues. Deletions cut 9 bases from V and 3 bases from J, with 12 bases between. Germline CDR1 reads SNHLY; CDR2 reads FYNNEI. CDR3 amino acids: CASDPSGYEQYF. Here the CDR3 DNA reads TGTGCCAGTGACCCCTCAGGCTACGAGCAGTACTTC.

V usage is TRBV7-9 and J usage is TRBJ2-1; D is unresolved. V was clipped by 1 base and J by 1 base, with 8 bases between them. The CDR3 contains 15 residues. The V gene's germline CDR1 is SEHNR and CDR2 FQNEAQ (reference sequence). The CDR3 DNA follows: TGTGCCAGCAGCTTAGGTAGGGCGTCCTACAATGAGCAGTTCTTC. It specifies CASSLGRASYNEQFF.

J is TRBJ2-2 and V is TRBV7-9, with 7 nucleotides matching TRBD2. The CDR3 totals 16 residues. V lost 4 bases to trimming and J lost 7 bases; unmatched junction nucleotides: 12. The germline V gene encodes CDR1 SEHNR and CDR2 FQNEAQ (reference sequence). CDR3 amino acids: CASSSRTRRRSGELFF. DNA for the CDR3: TGTGCCAGCAGCTCCCGGACTAGGCGGAGGAGCGGGGAGCTGTTTTTT.

J is TRBJ1-1 and V is TRBV5-8; weak D call: TRBD1 (5 bases). The CDR3 runs to 15 residues. The V end lost 0 bases, the J end lost 0 bases, and 9 bases lay between the germline ends. CDR1 and CDR2 (germline): SGHTS, YDEGEE. CDR3: CASSLGGTVNTEAFF. CDR3 DNA sequence: TGTGCCAGCAGCTTGGGCGGGACGGTGAACACTGAAGCTTTCTTT.

The CDR3 region is CSASPAGTNTGELFF. The CDR3 DNA is TGCAGTGCTAGTCCAGCGGGTACGAACACCGGGGAGCTGTTTTTT. V usage is TRBV20-1 and J usage is TRBJ2-2; D perhaps matches TRBD2 (6 bases). CDR3 size: 15 residues. V was clipped by 3 bases and J by 0 bases, with 11 bases between them. Germline CDR1 reads DFQATT; CDR2 reads SNEGSKA (reference sequence).

This clone was seen a few times. The chain uses TRBV12-3 or TRBV12-4 and TRBJ1-1; 8 bases line up with TRBD1. The CDR3 covers 13 residues. After removal of 3 bases from V and 4 bases from J, the junction contained 1 base not matched to a gene. DNA of the CDR3: TGTGCCAGCAGTTTCCAGGGGGCCACTGAAGCTTTCTTT. Protein product: CASSFQGATEAFF.

The V call is TRBV25-1, the J call TRBJ1-3; D call uncertain. This CDR3 region has 13 residues. Trimming left V 1 base short and J 4 bases short, with 5 bases between. Germline V gives CDR1 MGHDK, CDR2 SYGVNS. Here the CDR3 DNA reads TGTGCCAGCAGTGAATTTGTGGGAAACACCATATATTTT. Amino acids: CASSEFVGNTIYF. The full variable domain, with the rest looked up from reference TRBV25-1 and TRBJ1-3, is EADIYQTPRYLVIGTGKKITLECSQTMGHDKMYWYQQDPGMELHLIHYSYGVNSTEKGDLSSESTVSRIRTEHFPLTLESARPSHTSQYLCASSEFVGNTIYFGEGSWLTVV.

The gene calls are TRBV18 and TRBJ1-4; D unclear. CDR3 length: 16 amino acids. The V and J ends lost 2 bases and 8 bases respectively, with 18 bases between them. CDR1 and CDR2 (germline): KGHSH, LQKENI. The DNA of the CDR3 is TGTGCCAGCTCACCAGGCGTTGGTGGAGGAGGGGAAAAACTGTTTTTT. Translation gives CASSPGVGGGGEKLFF.

The CDR3 DNA is TGTGCCAGCAGCACCCGAGGGACTAGCGGGATGGCCGGGGAGCTGTTTTTT. It encodes CASSTRGTSGMAGELFF. This sequence joins TRBV7-3 and TRBJ2-2; TRBD2 matches 13 bases. This CDR3 has 17 residues. V shed 5 bases, J shed 6 bases, and the junction held 9 bases outside the gene matches. The germline gives CDR1 SGHTA, CDR2 FQGTGA.